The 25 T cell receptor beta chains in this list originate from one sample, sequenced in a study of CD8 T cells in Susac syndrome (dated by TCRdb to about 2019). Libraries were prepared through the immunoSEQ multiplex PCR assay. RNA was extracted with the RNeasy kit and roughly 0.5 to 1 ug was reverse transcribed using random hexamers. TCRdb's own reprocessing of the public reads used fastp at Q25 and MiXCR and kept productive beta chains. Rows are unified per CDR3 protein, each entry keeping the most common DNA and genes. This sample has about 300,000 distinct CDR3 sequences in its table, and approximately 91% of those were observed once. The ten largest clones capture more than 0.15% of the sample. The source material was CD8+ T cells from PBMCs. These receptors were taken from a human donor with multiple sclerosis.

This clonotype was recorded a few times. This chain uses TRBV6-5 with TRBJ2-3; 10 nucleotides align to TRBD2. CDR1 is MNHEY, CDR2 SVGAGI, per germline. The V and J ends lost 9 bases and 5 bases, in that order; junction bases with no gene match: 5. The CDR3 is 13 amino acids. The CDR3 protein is CASSIAGGDTQYF. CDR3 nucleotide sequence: TGTGCCAGTTCCATAGCGGGGGGAGATACGCAGTATTTT.

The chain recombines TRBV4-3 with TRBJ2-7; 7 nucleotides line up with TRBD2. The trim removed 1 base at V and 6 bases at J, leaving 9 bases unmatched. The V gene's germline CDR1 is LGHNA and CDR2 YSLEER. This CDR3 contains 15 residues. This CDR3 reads CASSQGSSGIGEQYF. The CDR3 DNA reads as TGCGCCAGCAGCCAAGGGTCGAGCGGGATTGGCGAGCAGTACTTC.

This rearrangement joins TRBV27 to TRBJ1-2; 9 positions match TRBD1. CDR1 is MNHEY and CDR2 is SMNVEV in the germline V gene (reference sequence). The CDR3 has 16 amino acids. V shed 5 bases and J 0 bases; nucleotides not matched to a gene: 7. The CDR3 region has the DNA TGTGCCAGCAGTGACAGGGGGGTAGCACCTAACTATGGCTACACCTTC. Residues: CASSDRGVAPNYGYTF.

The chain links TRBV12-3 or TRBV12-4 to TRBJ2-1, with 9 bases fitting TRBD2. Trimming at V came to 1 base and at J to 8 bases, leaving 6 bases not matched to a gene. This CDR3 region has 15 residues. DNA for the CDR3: TGTGCCAGCAGTTTAGTAGCGGGGGACGTCGATGAGCAGTTCTTC. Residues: CASSLVAGDVDEQFF.

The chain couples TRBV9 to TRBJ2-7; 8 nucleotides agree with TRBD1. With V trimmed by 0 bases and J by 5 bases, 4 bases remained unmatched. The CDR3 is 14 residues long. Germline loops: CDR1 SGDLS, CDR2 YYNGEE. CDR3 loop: CASSVDRGFDEQYF. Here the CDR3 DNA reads TGTGCCAGCAGCGTAGACAGGGGGTTCGACGAGCAGTACTTC.

The CDR3 here is CASSGPLGRANYGYTF. The CDR3 DNA follows: TGTGCCAGTAGTGGACCTCTGGGCAGAGCTAACTATGGCTACACCTTC. The genes are TRBV19 and TRBJ1-2; D unresolved. Germline V gene sequence: CDR1 LNHDA, CDR2 SQIVND (reference sequence). This CDR3 comprises 16 residues. With 5 bases removed from V and 0 bases from J, the gap between germline ends came to 16 bases.

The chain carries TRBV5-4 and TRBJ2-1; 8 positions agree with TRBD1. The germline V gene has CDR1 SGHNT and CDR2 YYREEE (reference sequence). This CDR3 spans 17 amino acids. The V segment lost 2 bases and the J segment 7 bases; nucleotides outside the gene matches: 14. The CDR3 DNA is TGTGCCAGCAGCTTTCGCTTTCTAGGACAGGGCAGTAATGAGCAGTTCTTC. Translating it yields CASSFRFLGQGSNEQFF.

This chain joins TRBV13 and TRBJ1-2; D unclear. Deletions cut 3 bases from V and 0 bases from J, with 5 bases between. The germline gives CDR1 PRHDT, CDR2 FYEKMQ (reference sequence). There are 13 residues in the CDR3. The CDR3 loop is CASSLWPNYGYTF. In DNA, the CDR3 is TGTGCCAGCAGCTTGTGGCCTAACTATGGCTACACCTTC.

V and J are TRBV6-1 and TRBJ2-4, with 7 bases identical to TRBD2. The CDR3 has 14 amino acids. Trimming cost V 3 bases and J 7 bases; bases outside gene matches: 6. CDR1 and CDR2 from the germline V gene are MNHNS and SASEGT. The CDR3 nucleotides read TGTGCCAGCAGTGACGAGGGAGGGGAGAACATTCAGTACTTC. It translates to CASSDEGGENIQYF.

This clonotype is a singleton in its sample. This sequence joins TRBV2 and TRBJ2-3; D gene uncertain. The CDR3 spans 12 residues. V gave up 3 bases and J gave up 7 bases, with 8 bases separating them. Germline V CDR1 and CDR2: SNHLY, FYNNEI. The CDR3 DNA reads TGTGCCAGCAGTGACTGGGAATATACGCAGTATTTT. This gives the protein CASSDWEYTQYF. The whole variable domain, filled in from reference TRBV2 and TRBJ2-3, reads EPEVTQTPSHQVTQMGQEVILRCVPISNHLYFYWYRQILGQKVEFLVSFYNNEISEKSEIFDDQFSVERPDGSNFTLKIRSTKLEDSAMYFCASSDWEYTQYFGPGTRLTVL.

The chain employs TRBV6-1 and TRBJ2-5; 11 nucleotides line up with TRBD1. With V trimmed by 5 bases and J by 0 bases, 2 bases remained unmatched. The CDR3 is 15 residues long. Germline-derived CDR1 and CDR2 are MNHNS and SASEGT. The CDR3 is CASSPGQGDQETQYF. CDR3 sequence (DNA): TGTGCCAGCAGTCCGGGACAGGGGGACCAAGAGACCCAGTACTTC.

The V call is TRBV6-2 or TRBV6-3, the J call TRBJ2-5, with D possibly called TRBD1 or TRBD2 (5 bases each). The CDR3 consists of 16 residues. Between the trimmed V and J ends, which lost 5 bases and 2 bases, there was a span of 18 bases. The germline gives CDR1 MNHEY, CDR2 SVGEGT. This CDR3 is CASSPGPLPTQETQYF. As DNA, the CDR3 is TGTGCCAGCAGTCCGGGACCCTTGCCTACTCAAGAGACCCAGTACTTC.

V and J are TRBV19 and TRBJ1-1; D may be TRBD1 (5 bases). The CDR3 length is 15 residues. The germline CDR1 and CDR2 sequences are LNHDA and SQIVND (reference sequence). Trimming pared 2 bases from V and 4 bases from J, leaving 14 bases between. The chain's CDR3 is CASSILGVMGTEAFF. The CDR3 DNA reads TGTGCCAGTAGTATACTGGGGGTTATGGGCACTGAAGCTTTCTTT.

In DNA, the CDR3 is TGTGCCAGCAGTGGTGCTATTAATCAGCCCCAGCATTTT. This translates into CASSGAINQPQHF. The chain carries TRBV2 and TRBJ1-5; D call uncertain. This CDR3 region has 13 residues. CDR1 is SNHLY and CDR2 is FYNNEI in the germline V gene. Trimming shortened V by 4 bases and J by 4 bases, and 8 bases separated the two germline ends.

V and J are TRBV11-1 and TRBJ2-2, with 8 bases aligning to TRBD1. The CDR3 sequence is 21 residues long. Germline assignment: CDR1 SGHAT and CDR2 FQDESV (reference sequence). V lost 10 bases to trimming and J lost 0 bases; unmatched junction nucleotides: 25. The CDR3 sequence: CATVLGQGAPPGEANTGELFF. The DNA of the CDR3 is TGTGCCACGGTTCTGGGGCAGGGGGCGCCCCCTGGGGAGGCGAACACCGGGGAGCTGTTTTTT.

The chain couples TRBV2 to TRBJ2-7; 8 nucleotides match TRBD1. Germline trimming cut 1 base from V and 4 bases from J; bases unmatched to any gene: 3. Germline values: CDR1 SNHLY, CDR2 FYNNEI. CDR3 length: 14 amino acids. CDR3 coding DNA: TGTGCCAGCAGTGAAGTGTACAGGGGGTACGAGCAGTACTTC. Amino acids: CASSEVYRGYEQYF.

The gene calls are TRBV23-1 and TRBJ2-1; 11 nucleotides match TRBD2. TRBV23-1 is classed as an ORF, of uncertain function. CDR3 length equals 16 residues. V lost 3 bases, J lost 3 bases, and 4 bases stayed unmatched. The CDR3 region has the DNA TGCGCCAGCAGTCATCGGCTAGCGGGAGGCTACAATGAGCAGTTCTTC. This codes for CASSHRLAGGYNEQFF.

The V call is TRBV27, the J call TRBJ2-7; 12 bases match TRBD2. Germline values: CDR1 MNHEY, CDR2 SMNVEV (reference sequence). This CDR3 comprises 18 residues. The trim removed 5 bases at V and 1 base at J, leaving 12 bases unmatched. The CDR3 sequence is CASSPLAGGPLGSYEQYF. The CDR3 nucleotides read TGTGCCAGCAGTCCACTAGCGGGAGGACCGTTAGGATCCTACGAGCAGTACTTC.

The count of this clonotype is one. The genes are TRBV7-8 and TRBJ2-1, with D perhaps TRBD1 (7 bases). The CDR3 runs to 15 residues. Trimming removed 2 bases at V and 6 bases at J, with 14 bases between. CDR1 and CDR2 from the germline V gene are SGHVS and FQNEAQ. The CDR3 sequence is CASSLMEGAGNEQFF. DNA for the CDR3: TGTGCCAGCAGCTTAATGGAGGGGGCAGGCAATGAGCAGTTCTTC. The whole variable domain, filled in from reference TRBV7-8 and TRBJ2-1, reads GAGVSQSPRYKVAKRGQDVALRCDPISGHVSLFWYQQALGQGPEFLTYFQNEAQLDKSGLPSDRFFAERPEGSVSTLKIQRTQQEDSAVYLCASSLMEGAGNEQFFGPGTRLTVL.

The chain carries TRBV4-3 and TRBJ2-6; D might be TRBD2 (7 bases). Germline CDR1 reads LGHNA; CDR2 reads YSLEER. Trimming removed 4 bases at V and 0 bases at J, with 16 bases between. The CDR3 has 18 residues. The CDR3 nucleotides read TGCGCCAGCAGCCCAGGTGGGAGGGGGACCTCTGGGGCCAACGTCCTGACTTTC. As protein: CASSPGGRGTSGANVLTF.

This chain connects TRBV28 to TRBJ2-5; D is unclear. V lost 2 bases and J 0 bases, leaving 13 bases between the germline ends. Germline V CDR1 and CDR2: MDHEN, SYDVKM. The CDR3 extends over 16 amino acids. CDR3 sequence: CASSLGVEGYQETQYF. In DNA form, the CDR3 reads TGTGCCAGCAGTTTAGGAGTAGAAGGATACCAAGAGACCCAGTACTTC.

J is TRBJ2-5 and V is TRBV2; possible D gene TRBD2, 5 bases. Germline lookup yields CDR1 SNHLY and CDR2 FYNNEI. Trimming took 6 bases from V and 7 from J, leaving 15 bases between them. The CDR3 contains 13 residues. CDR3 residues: CASRPLLDATQYF. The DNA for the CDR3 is TGTGCCAGCAGGCCTTTACTAGACGCGACCCAGTACTTC.

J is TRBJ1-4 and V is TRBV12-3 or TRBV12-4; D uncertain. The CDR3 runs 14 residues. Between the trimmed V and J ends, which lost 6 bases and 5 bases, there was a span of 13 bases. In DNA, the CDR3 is TGTGCCAGCAGAACCCTGGGAGGCAATGAAAAACTGTTTTTT. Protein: CASRTLGGNEKLFF.

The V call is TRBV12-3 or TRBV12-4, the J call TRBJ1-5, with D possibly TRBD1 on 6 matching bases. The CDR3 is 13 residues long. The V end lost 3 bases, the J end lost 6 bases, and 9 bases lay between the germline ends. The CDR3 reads CASSLGGPQPQHF. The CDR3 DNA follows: TGTGCCAGCAGTTTGGGGGGGCCTCAGCCCCAGCATTTT.

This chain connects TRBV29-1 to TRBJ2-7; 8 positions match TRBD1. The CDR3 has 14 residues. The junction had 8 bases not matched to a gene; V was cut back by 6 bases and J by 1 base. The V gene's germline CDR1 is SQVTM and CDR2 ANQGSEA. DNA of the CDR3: TGCAGCGTAGCCCCACAGGGGGGATCCTACGAGCAGTACTTC. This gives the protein CSVAPQGGSYEQYF.